This TCR beta chain was identified during a study of vaccination and CD4 T cells after COVID-19. At the level of the study: Four females and six males made up the convalescents, two of whom were Hispanic.

Study-wide results and limits: Within the convalescent patients, spike mono-reactivity was found in 304 of 307 vaccine-specific clones.

Regarding this clonotype: What it binds is unknown.

Unmatched junction bases numbered 8, after V lost 0 bases and J lost 0 bases. The CDR3 sequence is 19 residues long. Germline CDR1 reads LNHNV; CDR2 reads YYDKDF (reference sequence). An Oncomine TCR Beta short-read assay was used to sequence the DNA from cultured CD4+ T cells. From the PCR reads, TCRdb called clonotypes with MiXCR, one entry per CDR3 protein. There are about 19,000 distinct CDR3 sequences in the sample; approximately 31% occur only once, and about 15% lies in the top ten. The treatment: approximately 9-day PBMC culture with coronavirus spike peptide pools or control peptides (ViraFEST assay).

The sequenced sample was cultured CD4+ T cells from blood. J is TRBJ2-1 and V is TRBV15, with 10 bases matching TRBD2. The receptor's source is a human donor with COVID-19. CDR3 protein: CATSREASGGPSSYNEQFF. The CDR3 DNA sequence: TGTGCCACCAGCAGAGAGGCTAGCGGGGGCCCCAGCTCCTACAATGAGCAGTTCTTC. Drawing the rest from reference TRBV15 and TRBJ2-1, the complete variable domain is DAMVIQNPRYQVTQFGKPVTLSCSQTLNHNVMYWYQQKSSQAPKLLFHYYDKDFNNEADTPDNFQSRRPNTSFCFLDIRSPGLGDTAMYLCATSREASGGPSSYNEQFFGPGTRLTVL.